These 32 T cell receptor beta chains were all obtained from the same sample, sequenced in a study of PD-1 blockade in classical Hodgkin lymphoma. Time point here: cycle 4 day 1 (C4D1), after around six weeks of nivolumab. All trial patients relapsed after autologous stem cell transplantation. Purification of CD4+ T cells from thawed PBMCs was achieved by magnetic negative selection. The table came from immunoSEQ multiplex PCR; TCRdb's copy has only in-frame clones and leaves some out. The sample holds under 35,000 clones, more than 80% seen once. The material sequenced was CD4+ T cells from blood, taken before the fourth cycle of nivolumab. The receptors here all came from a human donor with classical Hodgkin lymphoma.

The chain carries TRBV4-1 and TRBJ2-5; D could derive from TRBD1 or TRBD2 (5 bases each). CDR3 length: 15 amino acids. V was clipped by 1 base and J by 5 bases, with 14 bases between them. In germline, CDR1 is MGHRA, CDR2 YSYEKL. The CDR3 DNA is TGCGCCAGCAGCCAAGTAGGGGTTAGCGCCGAGACCCAGTACTTC. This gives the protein CASSQVGVSAETQYF.

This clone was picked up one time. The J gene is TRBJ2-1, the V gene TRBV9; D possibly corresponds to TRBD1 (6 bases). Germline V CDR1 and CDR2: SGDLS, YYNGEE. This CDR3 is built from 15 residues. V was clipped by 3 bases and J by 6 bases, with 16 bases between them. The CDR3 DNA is TGTGCCAGCAGCGAGGGGGAAAGGGGCCTCAATGAGCAGTTCTTC. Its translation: CASSEGERGLNEQFF.

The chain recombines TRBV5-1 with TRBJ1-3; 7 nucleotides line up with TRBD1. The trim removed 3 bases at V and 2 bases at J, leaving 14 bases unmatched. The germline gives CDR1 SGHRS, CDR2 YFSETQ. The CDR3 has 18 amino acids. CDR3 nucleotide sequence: TGCGCCAGCAGCTCCGGCCGCCGACAGGGAAGCACTGGAAACACCATATATTTT. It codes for CASSSGRRQGSTGNTIYF.

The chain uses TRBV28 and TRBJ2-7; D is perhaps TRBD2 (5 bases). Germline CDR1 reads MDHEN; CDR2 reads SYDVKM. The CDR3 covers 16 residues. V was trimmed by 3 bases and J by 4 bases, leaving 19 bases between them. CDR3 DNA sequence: TGTGCCAGCAGTTTCTCCGGCCTCTCCCCGGGGTACGAGCAGTACTTC. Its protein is CASSFSGLSPGYEQYF.

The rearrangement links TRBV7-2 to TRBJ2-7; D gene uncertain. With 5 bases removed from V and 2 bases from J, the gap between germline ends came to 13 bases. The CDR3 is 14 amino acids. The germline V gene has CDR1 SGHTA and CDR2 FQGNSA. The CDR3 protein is CASSLRKPTYEQYF. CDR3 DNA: TGTGCCAGCAGCCTCAGAAAACCGACCTACGAGCAGTACTTC.

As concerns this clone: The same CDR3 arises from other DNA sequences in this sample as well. Written as DNA, the CDR3 is TGTGCCAGCAGATGGACGGGGTTCATCGATGAGCAGTTCTTC. Translating gives CASRWTGFIDEQFF. The rearrangement links TRBV2 to TRBJ2-1; TRBD2 might be the D (5 bases). Germline V gene lookup returns CDR1 SNHLY and CDR2 FYNNEI. The CDR3 has 14 residues. V was cut by 6 bases and J by 8 bases, with 17 bases left in between.

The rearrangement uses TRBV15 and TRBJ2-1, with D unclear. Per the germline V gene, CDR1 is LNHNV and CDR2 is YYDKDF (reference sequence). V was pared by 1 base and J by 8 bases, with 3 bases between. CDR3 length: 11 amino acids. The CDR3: CATSRVDEQFF. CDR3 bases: TGTGCCACCAGCAGAGTGGATGAGCAGTTCTTC. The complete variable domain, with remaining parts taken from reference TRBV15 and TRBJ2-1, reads DAMVIQNPRYQVTQFGKPVTLSCSQTLNHNVMYWYQQKSSQAPKLLFHYYDKDFNNEADTPDNFQSRRPNTSFCFLDIRSPGLGDTAMYLCATSRVDEQFFGPGTRLTVL.

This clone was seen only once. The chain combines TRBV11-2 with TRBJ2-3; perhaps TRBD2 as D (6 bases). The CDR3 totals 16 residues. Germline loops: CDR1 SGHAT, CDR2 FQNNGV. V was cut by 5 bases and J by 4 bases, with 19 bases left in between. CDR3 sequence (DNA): TGTGCCAGCAGCCCTTCGACTAGAGGCTTCGCAGATACGCAGTATTTT. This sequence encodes CASSPSTRGFADTQYF.

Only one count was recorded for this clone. The CDR3 DNA reads TGTGCCAGCAGCTTAGGGCTGGGCACAAGGGAGACCCAGTACTTC. Its translation is CASSLGLGTRETQYF. This rearrangement joins TRBV7-7 to TRBJ2-5, with D hard to call. V shed 1 base and J shed 5 bases, with 14 bases lying between them. Per germline, CDR1 SSHAT and CDR2 FNYEAQ (reference sequence). The CDR3 runs to 15 residues.

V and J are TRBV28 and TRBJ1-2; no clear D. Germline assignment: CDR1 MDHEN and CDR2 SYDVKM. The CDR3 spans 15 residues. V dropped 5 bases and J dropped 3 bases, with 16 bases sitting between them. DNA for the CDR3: TGTGCCAGCAGTCCCTTAATCTGGACGGACTATGGCTACACCTTC. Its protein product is CASSPLIWTDYGYTF.

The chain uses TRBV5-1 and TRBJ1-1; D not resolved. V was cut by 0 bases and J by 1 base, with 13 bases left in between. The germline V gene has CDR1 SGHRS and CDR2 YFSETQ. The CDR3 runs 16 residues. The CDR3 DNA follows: TGCGCCAGCAGCTTGGTAGTGGGTCGAGGGAACACTGAAGCTTTCTTT. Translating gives CASSLVVGRGNTEAFF.

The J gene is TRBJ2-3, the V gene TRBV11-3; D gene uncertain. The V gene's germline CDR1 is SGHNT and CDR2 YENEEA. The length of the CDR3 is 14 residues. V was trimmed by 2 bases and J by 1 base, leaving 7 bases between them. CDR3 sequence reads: CASSLKARTDTQYF. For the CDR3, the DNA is TGTGCCAGCAGCTTAAAGGCCCGCACAGATACGCAGTATTTT.

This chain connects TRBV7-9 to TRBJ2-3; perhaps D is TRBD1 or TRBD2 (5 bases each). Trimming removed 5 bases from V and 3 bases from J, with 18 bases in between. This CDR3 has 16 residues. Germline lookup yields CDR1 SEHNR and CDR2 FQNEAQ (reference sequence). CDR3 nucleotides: TGTGCCAGCAGCCCTAGCTGGGGCAGGGAGACAGATACGCAGTATTTT. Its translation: CASSPSWGRETDTQYF.

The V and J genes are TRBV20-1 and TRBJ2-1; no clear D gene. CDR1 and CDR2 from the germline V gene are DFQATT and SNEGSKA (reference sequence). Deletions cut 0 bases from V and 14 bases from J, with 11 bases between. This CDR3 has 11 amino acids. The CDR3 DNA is TGCAGTGCTAGAGATGGGCCTAGTAAGTTCTTC. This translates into CSARDGPSKFF.

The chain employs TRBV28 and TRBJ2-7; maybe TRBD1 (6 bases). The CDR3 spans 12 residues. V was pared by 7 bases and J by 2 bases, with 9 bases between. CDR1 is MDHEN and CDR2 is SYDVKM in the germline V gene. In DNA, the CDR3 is TGTGCCAGCACGGACAGTACCTACGAGCAGTACTTC. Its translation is CASTDSTYEQYF.

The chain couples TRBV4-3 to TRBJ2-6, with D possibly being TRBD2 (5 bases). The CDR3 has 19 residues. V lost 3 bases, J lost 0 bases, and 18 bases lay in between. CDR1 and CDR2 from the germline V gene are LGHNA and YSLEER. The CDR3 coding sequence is TGCGCCAGCAGCCATCTCGGGCGGGTAGGAACCTCTGGGGCCAACGTCCTGACTTTC. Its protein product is CASSHLGRVGTSGANVLTF.

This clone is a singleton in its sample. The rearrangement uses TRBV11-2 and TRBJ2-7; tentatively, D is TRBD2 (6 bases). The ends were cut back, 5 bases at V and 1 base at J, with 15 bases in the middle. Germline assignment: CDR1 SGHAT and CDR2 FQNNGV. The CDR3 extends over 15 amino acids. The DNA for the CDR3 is TGTGCCAGCAGCCCTCCACGGGGGAATTCCTACGAGCAGTACTTC. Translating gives CASSPPRGNSYEQYF. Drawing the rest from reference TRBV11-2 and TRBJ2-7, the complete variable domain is EAGVAQSPRYKIIEKRQSVAFWCNPISGHATLYWYQQILGQGPKLLIQFQNNGVVDDSQLPKDRFSAERLKGVDSTLKIQPAKLEDSAVYLCASSPPRGNSYEQYFGPGTRLTVT.

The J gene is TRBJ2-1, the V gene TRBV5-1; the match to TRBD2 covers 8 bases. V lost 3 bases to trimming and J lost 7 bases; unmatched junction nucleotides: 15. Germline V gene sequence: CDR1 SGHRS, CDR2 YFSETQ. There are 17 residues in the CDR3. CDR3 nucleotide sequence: TGCGCCAGCAGCTCCCAACCGAGCGGGAGTATCGTAAATGAGCAGTTCTTC. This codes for CASSSQPSGSIVNEQFF.

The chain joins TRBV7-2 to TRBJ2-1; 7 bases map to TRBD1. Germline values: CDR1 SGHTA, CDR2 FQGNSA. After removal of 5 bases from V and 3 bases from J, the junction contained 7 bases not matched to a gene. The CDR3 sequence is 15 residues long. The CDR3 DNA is TGTGCCAGCAGCCAAATGACAGGGAACTACAATGAGCAGTTCTTC. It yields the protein CASSQMTGNYNEQFF.

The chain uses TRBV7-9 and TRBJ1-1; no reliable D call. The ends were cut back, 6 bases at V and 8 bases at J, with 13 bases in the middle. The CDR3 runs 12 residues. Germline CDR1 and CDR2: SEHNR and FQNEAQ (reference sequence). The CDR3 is CASSQAGIEAFF. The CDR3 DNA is TGTGCCAGCAGTCAAGCCGGGATCGAAGCTTTCTTT.

CDR3 in amino acids: CSHTGDQETQYF. CDR3 sequence (DNA): TGCAGCCATACCGGGGACCAAGAGACCCAGTACTTC. The J gene is TRBJ2-5, the V gene TRBV29-1, with D possibly being TRBD2 (5 bases). Germline CDR1 is SQVTM and CDR2 is ANQGSEA. The CDR3 has 12 residues. Between the trimmed V and J ends, which lost 8 bases and 0 bases, there was a span of 10 bases.

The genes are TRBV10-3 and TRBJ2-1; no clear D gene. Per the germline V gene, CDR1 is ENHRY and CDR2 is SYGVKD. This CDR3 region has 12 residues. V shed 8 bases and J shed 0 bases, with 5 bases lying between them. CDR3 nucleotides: TGTGCCATCGGCGACTCCTACAATGAGCAGTTCTTC. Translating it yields CAIGDSYNEQFF.

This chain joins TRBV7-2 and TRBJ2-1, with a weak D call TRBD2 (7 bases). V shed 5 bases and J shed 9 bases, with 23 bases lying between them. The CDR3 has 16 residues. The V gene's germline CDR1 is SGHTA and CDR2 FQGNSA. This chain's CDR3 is CASSPPRGGRGGEQFF. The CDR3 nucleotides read TGTGCCAGCAGCCCCCCTCGGGGCGGGAGAGGGGGTGAGCAGTTCTTC.

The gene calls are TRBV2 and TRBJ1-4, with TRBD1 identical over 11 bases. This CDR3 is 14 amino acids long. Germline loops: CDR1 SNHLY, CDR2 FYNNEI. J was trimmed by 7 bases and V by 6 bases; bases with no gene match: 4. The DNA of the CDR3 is TGTGCCAGCAGGGACAGGGGGCTGAGTGAAAAACTGTTTTTT. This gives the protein CASRDRGLSEKLFF. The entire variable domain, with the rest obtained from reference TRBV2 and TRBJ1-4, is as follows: EPEVTQTPSHQVTQMGQEVILRCVPISNHLYFYWYRQILGQKVEFLVSFYNNEISEKSEIFDDQFSVERPDGSNFTLKIRSTKLEDSAMYFCASRDRGLSEKLFFGSGTQLSVL.

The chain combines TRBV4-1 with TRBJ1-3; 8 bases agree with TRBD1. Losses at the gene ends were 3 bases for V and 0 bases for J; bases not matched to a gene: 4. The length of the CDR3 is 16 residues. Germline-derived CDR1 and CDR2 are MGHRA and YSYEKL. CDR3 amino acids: CASSHRTGSSGNTIYF. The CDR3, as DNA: TGCGCCAGCAGCCATCGGACAGGGAGCTCTGGAAACACCATATATTTT.

CDR3 protein: CASSVGNQPQHF. The CDR3 DNA follows: TGCGCCAGCAGTGTTGGCAATCAGCCCCAGCATTTT. The V call is TRBV10-1, the J call TRBJ1-5; D not certain. Trimming cost V 4 bases and J 2 bases, with 3 bases left between them. The CDR3 extends over 12 amino acids. CDR1 and CDR2 (germline): WNHNN, SYGVQD (reference sequence).

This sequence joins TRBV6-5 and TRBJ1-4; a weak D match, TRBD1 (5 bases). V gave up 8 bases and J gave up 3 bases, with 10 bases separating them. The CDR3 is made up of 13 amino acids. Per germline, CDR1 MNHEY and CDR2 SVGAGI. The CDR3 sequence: CASRGTANEKLFF. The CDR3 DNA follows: TGTGCCAGCCGGGGGACGGCTAATGAAAAACTGTTTTTT.

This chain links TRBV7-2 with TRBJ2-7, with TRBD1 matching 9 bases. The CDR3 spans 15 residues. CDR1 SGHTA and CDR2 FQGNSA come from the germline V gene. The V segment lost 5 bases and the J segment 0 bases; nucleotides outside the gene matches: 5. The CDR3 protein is CASSQPGQGSYEQYF. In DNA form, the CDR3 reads TGTGCCAGCAGCCAACCGGGACAGGGCTCCTACGAGCAGTACTTC.

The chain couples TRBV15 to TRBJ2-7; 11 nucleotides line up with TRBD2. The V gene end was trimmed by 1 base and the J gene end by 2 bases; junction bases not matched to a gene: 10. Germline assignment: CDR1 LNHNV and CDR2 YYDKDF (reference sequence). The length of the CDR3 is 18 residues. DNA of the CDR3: TGTGCCACCAGCAGAGCTTCCGGACTAGCGGGCCTAACCTACGAGCAGTACTTC. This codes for CATSRASGLAGLTYEQYF.

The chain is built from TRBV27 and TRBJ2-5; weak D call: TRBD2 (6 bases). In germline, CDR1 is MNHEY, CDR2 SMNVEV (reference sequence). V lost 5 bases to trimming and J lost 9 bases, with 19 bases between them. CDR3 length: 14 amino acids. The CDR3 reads CASSLPGRREAQYF. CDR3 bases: TGTGCCAGCAGTCTCCCAGGGAGGCGTGAGGCCCAGTACTTC.

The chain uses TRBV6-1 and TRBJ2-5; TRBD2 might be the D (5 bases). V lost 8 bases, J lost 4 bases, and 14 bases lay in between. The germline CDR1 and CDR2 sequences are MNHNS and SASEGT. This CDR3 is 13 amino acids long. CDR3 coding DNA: TGTGCCAGCTCCCGAGGGAGAGGAGAGACCCAGTACTTC. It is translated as CASSRGRGETQYF.

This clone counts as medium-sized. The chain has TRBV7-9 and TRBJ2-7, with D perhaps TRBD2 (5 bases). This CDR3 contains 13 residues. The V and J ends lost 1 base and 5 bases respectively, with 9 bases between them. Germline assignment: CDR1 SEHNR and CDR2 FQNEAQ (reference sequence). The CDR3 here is CASSLVFGDEQYF. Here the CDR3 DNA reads TGTGCCAGCAGCTTAGTTTTCGGGGACGAGCAGTACTTC.